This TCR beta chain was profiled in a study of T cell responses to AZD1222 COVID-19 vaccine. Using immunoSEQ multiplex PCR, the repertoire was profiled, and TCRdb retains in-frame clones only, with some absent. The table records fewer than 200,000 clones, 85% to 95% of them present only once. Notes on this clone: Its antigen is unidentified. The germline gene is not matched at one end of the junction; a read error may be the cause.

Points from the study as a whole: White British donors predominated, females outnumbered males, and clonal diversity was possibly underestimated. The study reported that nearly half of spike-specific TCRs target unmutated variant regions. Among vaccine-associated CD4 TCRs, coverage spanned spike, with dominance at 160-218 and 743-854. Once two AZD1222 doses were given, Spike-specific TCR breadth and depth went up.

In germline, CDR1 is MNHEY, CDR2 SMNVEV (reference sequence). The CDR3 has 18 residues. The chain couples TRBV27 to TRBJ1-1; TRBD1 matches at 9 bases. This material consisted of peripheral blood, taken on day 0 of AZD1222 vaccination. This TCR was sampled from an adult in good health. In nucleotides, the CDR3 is TGTGCCAGCACCTCCGGGACAGGGAGGAGGATTTGGAACGCTGAAGCTTTCTTT. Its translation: CASTSGTGRRIWNAEAFF.